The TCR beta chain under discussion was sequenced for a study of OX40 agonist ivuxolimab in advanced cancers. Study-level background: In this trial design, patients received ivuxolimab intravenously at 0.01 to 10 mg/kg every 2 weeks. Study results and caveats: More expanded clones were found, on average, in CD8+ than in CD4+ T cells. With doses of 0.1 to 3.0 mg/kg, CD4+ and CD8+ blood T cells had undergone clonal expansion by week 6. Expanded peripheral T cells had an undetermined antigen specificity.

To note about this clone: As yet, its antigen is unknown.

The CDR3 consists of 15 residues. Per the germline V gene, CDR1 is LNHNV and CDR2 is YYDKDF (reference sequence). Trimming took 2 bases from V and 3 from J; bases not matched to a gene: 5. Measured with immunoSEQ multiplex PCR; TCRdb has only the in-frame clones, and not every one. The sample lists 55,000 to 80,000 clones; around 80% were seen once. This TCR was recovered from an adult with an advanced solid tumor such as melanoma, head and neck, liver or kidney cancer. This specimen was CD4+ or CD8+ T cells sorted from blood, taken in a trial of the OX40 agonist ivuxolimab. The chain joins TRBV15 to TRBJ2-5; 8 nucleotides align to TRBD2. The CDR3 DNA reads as TGTGCCACCAGCAGACAACTTAGCGGGAAAGAGACCCAGTACTTC. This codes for CATSRQLSGKETQYF.